This is a list of T cell receptor beta chains from one sample in a study of T cell changes during pregnancy in multiple sclerosis. Clones were read by immunoSEQ multiplex PCR, and TCRdb kept only the in-frame ones, dropping some. This repertoire shows tens of thousands of clones, 75% to 95% found once; its top ten account for 9% to 14%. The source was CD8+ T cells from peripheral blood mononuclear cells, collected after pregnancy. These TCRs come from a female donor with multiple sclerosis, enrolled in a pregnancy study. Each CDR3 is given with its conserved first and last residue. The D gene is left open where the match is weak. Size values are once, few and many counts, or a class for expanded clones, and some rows have none.

>-|TRBV9|TRBD2|TRBJ2-7
CASSPPGGYEQYF
TGTGCCAGCAGCCCGCCGGGGGGCTACGAGCAGTACTTC
>-|TRBV7-9|-|TRBJ2-3
CASAGQGGPDTQYF
TGTGCCAGCGCCGGACAGGGAGGGCCAGATACGCAGTATTTT
>-|TRBV5-1|-|TRBJ2-7
CASSLGQNYEQYF
TGCGCCAGCAGCTTGGGGCAGAACTACGAGCAGTACTTC
>-|TRBV27|-|TRBJ1-1
CASSLGGPNTEAFF
TGTGCCAGCAGTTTAGGCGGGCCGAACACTGAAGCTTTCTTT
>-|TRBV7-2|TRBD1|TRBJ2-2
CASSLIRGRLGRYTGELFF
TGTGCCAGCAGCTTAATTAGGGGGCGCCTCGGCCGATACACCGGGGAGCTGTTTTTT
>-|TRBV10-3|-|TRBJ2-2
CAISDLTRAGELFF
TGTGCCATCAGTGACTTGACTAGAGCCGGGGAGCTGTTTTTT
>once|TRBV7-3|-|TRBJ1-5
CASSIRSTAGTTYSNQPQHF
TGTGCCAGCAGCATTCGTTCGACAGCTGGGACTACGTATAGCAATCAGCCCCAGCATTTT
>-|TRBV7-6|TRBD2|TRBJ2-7
CASSLGGGWYEQYF
TGTGCCAGCAGCCTCGGGGGAGGGTGGTACGAGCAGTACTTC
>-|TRBV7-9|-|TRBJ2-5
CASSHLRLTTGETQYF
TGTGCCAGCAGCCATTTGAGATTGACGACGGGAGAGACCCAGTACTTC
>-|TRBV7-6|-|TRBJ2-7
CASSYDRTSYEQYF
TGTGCCAGCAGCTATGACAGAACTTCCTACGAGCAGTACTTC
>-|TRBV7-6|TRBD2|TRBJ2-5
CASSAGGGVETQYF
TGTGCCAGCAGCGCGGGGGGGGGAGTGGAGACCCAGTACTTC
>-|TRBV5-1|-|TRBJ2-7
CASSLVGRATYEQYF
TGCGCCAGCAGCTTGGTCGGCAGGGCGACCTACGAGCAGTACTTC
>-|TRBV18|-|TRBJ1-2
CASSPQTGSYGYTF
TGTGCCAGCTCACCCCAGACAGGCTCCTATGGCTACACCTTC
>-|TRBV11-3|-|TRBJ1-1
CASSFRNTEAFF
TGTGCCAGCAGCTTCCGGAACACTGAAGCTTTCTTT
>-|TRBV19|TRBD2|TRBJ2-1
CASSISTGLAGLNEQFF
TGTGCCAGTAGTATTTCGACCGGACTAGCGGGACTCAATGAGCAGTTCTTC
>-|TRBV9|-|TRBJ1-1
CASSPGGQGNTEAFF
TGTGCCAGCAGCCCAGGAGGGCAGGGGAACACTGAAGCTTTCTTT
>-|TRBV5-4|-|TRBJ2-1
CASSSGYNEQFF
TGTGCCAGCAGCTCGGGGTACAATGAGCAGTTCTTC
>-|TRBV14|-|TRBJ1-1
CASSPGLLNTEAFF
TGTGCCAGCAGCCCGGGACTGCTGAACACTGAAGCTTTCTTT
>-|TRBV7-9|-|TRBJ1-1
CASSPPLPGGPTEAFF
TGTGCCAGCAGCCCTCCACTACCCGGGGGACCCACTGAAGCTTTCTTT
>-|TRBV9|-|TRBJ1-1
CASSARDYPWVGTEAFF
TGTGCCAGCAGCGCTCGGGACTATCCTTGGGTGGGGACTGAAGCTTTCTTT
>-|TRBV9|TRBD1|TRBJ1-2
CASSVDRGRGYTF
TGTGCCAGCAGCGTAGACAGGGGGCGAGGCTACACCTTC
>-|TRBV19|-|TRBJ1-5
CASSIFGLQPQHF
TGTGCCAGTAGTATCTTCGGACTCCAGCCCCAGCATTTT
>-|TRBV27|-|TRBJ1-2
CASSRDRANYGYTF
TGTGCCAGCAGTCGAGACAGAGCTAACTATGGCTACACCTTC
>-|TRBV15|-|TRBJ1-5
CATSRERGGNQPQHF
TGTGCCACCAGCAGAGAGCGGGGAGGCAATCAGCCCCAGCATTTT
>-|TRBV7-9|-|TRBJ2-2
CASSLVSITGELFF
TGTGCCAGCAGCTTAGTTAGTATCACCGGGGAGCTGTTTTTT
>-|TRBV30|-|TRBJ2-3
CAWSDSTDTQYF
TGTGCCTGGAGTGACTCCACAGATACGCAGTATTTT
>-|TRBV13|-|TRBJ1-1
CASSGGHRANTEAFF
TGTGCCAGCAGCGGCGGACACCGAGCGAACACTGAAGCTTTCTTT
>-|TRBV6-5|-|TRBJ2-7
CASSYYGYEQYF
TGTGCCAGCAGTTACTACGGGTACGAGCAGTACTTC